The T cell receptor beta chain described here comes from a study of T cells after yellow fever vaccination. TCRdb reprocessed the 5' RACE reads with MiXCR, giving one entry per CDR3 protein. The repertoire includes about 500,000 distinct CDR3 sequences, about a sixth of them detected once, and around 15% sits in the top ten. The CDR3 has 15 residues. CDR1 is SGDLS, CDR2 YYNGEE, per germline. V gave up 6 bases and J gave up 2 bases; unmatched junction bases: 10. The TCR comes from a man between 18 and 35 years old who received the YFV17D yellow fever vaccine. Sequencing used PBMCs, obtained roughly 5 days after the first yellow fever vaccination. The rearrangement uses TRBV9 and TRBJ2-5, with TRBD2 matching over 7 bases. In nucleotides, the CDR3 is TGTGCCAGCACCCCGAGCAGCGGGATACAAGAGACCCAGTACTTC. This codes for CASTPSSGIQETQYF.